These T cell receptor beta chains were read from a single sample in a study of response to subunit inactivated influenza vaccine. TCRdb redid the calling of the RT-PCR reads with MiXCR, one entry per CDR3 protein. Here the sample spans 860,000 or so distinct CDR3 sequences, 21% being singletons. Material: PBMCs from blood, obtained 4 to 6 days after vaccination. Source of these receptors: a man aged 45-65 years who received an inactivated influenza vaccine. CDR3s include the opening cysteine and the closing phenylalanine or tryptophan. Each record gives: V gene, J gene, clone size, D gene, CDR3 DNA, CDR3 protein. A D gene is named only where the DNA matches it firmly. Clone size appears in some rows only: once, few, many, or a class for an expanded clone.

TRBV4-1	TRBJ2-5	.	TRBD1	TGCGCCAGCAGCCAAGACAGGGGGTGGGAAGAGACCCAGTACTTC	CASSQDRGWEETQYF
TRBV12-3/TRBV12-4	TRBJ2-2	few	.	TGTGCCAGCAGTTTATGGGTTTCGAACACCGGGGAGCTGTTTTTT	CASSLWVSNTGELFF
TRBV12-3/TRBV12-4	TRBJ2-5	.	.	TGTGCCAGCAGTTTAAGTTCGTGGGGGAGAGAGACCCAGTACTTC	CASSLSSWGRETQYF
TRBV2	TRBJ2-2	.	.	TGTGCCAGCAGTGAAATCCCTCCCGGCACCGGGGAGCTGTTTTTT	CASSEIPPGTGELFF
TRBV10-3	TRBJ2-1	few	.	TGTGCCATCGGCAGGGCAAATGAGCAGTTCTTC	CAIGRANEQFF
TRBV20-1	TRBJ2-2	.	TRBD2	TGCAGTGCTAGCAGCGGGAGAATCACCGGGGAGCTGTTTTTT	CSASSGRITGELFF
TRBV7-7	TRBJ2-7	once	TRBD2	TGTGCCAGCAGTAAACTAGCGGGTGATGAGAAGTACTTC	CASSKLAGDEKYF
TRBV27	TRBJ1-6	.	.	TGTGCCAGCAGTTTATCGTCCGCCCGGAGGAATTCACCCCTCCACTTT	CASSLSSARRNSPLHF
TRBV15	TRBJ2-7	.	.	TGTGCCACCAGCAGAGGTGCAGGACATATTGACTACGAGCAGTACTTC	CATSRGAGHIDYEQYF
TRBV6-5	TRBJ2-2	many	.	TGTGCCAGCAGAGAGTACACCGGGGAGCTGTTTTTT	CASREYTGELFF
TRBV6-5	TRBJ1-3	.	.	TGTGCCAGCAGTTACTCAGGAACTGGAAACACCATATATTTT	CASSYSGTGNTIYF
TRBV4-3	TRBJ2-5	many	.	TGCGCCAGCAGCCAAGTAGGGGTAGAGACCCAGTACTTC	CASSQVGVETQYF
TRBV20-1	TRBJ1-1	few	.	TGCAGTGCTAGGGAGGCAGGGAGGGACACTGAAGCTTTCTTT	CSAREAGRDTEAFF
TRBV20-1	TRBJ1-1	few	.	TGCAGTGCTACCCTTCAGGGACGGATGAACACTGAAGCTTTCTTT	CSATLQGRMNTEAFF
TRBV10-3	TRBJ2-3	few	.	TGTGCCATCAGTGAGTCGGGGGAATCCACAGATACGCAGTATTTT	CAISESGESTDTQYF
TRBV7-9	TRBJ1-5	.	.	TGTGCCAGCAGCTCCTCGACAGTCAATCAGCCCCAGCATTTT	CASSSSTVNQPQHF
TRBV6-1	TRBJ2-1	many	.	TGTGCCAGCAGTAAGGAGACTAGCAATGAGCAGTTCTTC	CASSKETSNEQFF
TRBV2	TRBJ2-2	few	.	TGTGCCAGCATGGTTACAGATTCGAACACCGGGGAGCTGTTTTTT	CASMVTDSNTGELFF
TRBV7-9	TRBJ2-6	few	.	TGTGCCAGCAGCACATTGGAGGGGCGGGGGGCCAACGTCCTGACTTTC	CASSTLEGRGANVLTF
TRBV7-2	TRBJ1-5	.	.	TGTGCCAGCAGCTTCGCAGGGTATCAGCCCCAGCATTTT	CASSFAGYQPQHF
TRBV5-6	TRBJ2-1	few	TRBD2	TGTGCCAGCAGCCCGGCTGGGACTAGGGGGTTCAATGAGCAGTTCTTC	CASSPAGTRGFNEQFF
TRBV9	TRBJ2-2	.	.	TGTGCCAGCAGCGTAGAGGGCAGTATAGGCGGGGAGCTGTTTTTT	CASSVEGSIGGELFF
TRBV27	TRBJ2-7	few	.	TGTGCCAGCAGTCCGGCGCCGTACGAGCAGTACTTC	CASSPAPYEQYF
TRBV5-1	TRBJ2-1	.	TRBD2	TGCGCCAGCAGCCCTAGCGGGGCCCTCAATGAGCAGTTCTTC	CASSPSGALNEQFF
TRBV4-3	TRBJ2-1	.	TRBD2	TGCGCCAGCAGCCAAGCGGGACTAGAAGTAAATGAGCAGTTCTTC	CASSQAGLEVNEQFF
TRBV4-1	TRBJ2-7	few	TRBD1	TGCGCCAGCAGCCCGCGGGACAGGGGTCTTTACGAGCAGTACTTC	CASSPRDRGLYEQYF